The clone carrying this T cell receptor (beta chain) showed up many times. Its antigen is as yet unknown. Each patient went into thyroid surgery without having received any treatment. This entry comes from a study of metastatic and nonmetastatic thyroid tumors. Study information: Across blood and tumor or nodule tissue, repertoires from malignant and benign thyroid patients were compared with one another.

Whole-study findings and limits: A significant increase in TCR beta diversity was reportedly seen in malignant thyroid tumors relative to benign nodules, in blood and tumor.

V gave up 4 bases and J gave up 8 bases; unmatched junction bases: 12. The CDR3 length is 17 residues. In germline, CDR1 is MNHNY, CDR2 SVGAGI (reference sequence). Authors' analysis steps: Clinicopathological groups supplied CDR3 differences that were used to build a distant-metastasis classifier for papillary thyroid cancer. TCRdb re-analyzed the PCR reads through MiXCR. Here the V and J calls rest on TCRdb's processing, not on the authors' analysis. The profile shows tens of thousands of clones, 9.5% to 13% of them singletons. The source is a male donor with papillary thyroid cancer or a benign thyroid nodule (not recorded which). Some clones in this sample may be carry-over from other donors' samples. What was sequenced was blood. This chain connects TRBV6-6 to TRBJ2-1; 12 nucleotides align to TRBD1. CDR3 bases: TGTGCCAGCAGTTCGCAACCCGGGACAGGGGGCGAAGATGAGCAGTTCTTC. Translating it yields CASSSQPGTGGEDEQFF.